This T cell receptor (beta chain) came from a study of T-cell reconstitution after alpha-beta-depleted transplantation in children (dated by TCRdb to between 2015 and 2016). Looking at the study overall: The study quantitatively tracked T-cell immune reconstitution after TCRalphabeta/CD19-depleted allogeneic hematopoietic cell transplantation in children using TCR repertoire profiling. General conclusions and limits of the study: Hyperexpanded clone frequencies declined over subsequent months; after one year, T-cell counts and TCRbeta diversity were mostly attributed to newly produced T cells. The apparently early recovery of alphabetaT-cell counts about two months after transplant reportedly depended on only several hundred rapidly expanded clones that came from non-depleted graft cells. The high TCRbeta diversity at day 60 in some patients was ascribed to recipient T cells and intrathymic progenitors that had survived conditioning.

With respect to this clonotype: Its specific antigen is unknown. No much larger clone exists at a distance of one base, and base qualities are not known.

Reading from cysteine to phenylalanine, the CDR3 counts 14 amino acids. Only the CDR3 DNA stays, 42 bases, in frame from base 1. V is reduced by 4 bases and J by 7 bases, leaving a spacing of 14 bases between them. Based on the germline V gene, the CDR1 and CDR2 sequences are MDHEN and SYDVKM. The treatment or condition label, read with the paper, signifies: allogeneic hematopoietic cell transplantation with graft depleted of TCRalphabeta T cells and CD19 B cells. The transplant recipients were children given TCRalphabeta/CD19-depleted allogeneic hematopoietic cell grafts. The method was PCR. Sequencing took place on an Illumina HiSeq 2500. Molecular barcoding was employed in the preparation of TCR libraries, with unique molecular identifiers being used to normalize TCRbeta repertoire quantification. TCRdb reprocessed the public reads (quality trimming at Q25 with fastp, clone calling with MiXCR) and kept in-frame beta chains. Identical CDR3 protein sequences are pooled into one entry, listed with their most common genes and DNA. In this sample the table shows about 500,000 distinct CDR3 sequences, approximately 10% of which occur a single time. The ten biggest clones cover roughly 15% of the sample.

The sequence was obtained from a female patient aged 2-9 years who had a stem cell transplant for aplastic anemia, so the T cells may come from the graft donor. The material sequenced was PBMCs, mostly from graft donor cells, taken 180 days after TCRalphabeta/CD19-depleted stem cell transplant. The receptor chain draws on TRBV28 and TRBJ1-3; the D gene remains uncertain. The CDR3 in this case is CASSWVGRWNTIYF. The DNA sequence follows: TGTGCCAGCAGTTGGGTGGGAAGGTGGAACACCATATATTTT.